Presented here are 12 T cell receptor beta chains from one specimen sequenced in a study of T cell repertoires in cytomegalovirus infection (dated by TCRdb to about 2019). The data were produced on an Illumina HiSeq 1500. The public reads were quality trimmed at Q25 with fastp and then assembled into clones with MiXCR by TCRdb, keeping productive beta chains. Entries are consolidated by CDR3 protein sequence, retaining the most common genes and DNA. For this sample the table gives about 680,000 distinct CDR3 sequences, of which more than 20% were detected only once. The top ten hold 7% to 9% of the sample. Sequencing input: CD8+ T cells from PBMCs. All receptors derive from a human donor in good health (CMV status not recorded). Some clones in this sample may be carry-over from other donors' samples.

A few counts support this clonotype. This chain uses TRBV7-4 with TRBJ1-1; 9 bases agree with TRBD1. Germline V gene sequence: CDR1 SGHVT, CDR2 SQSDAQ. J was trimmed by 5 bases and V by 5 bases; bases with no gene match: 9. The CDR3 sequence is 15 residues long. The CDR3 sequence is CASSSSSDRGTEAFF. Written as DNA, the CDR3 is TGTGCCAGCAGCAGTTCCTCGGACAGGGGTACTGAAGCTTTCTTT.

In this sample, this clonotype turned up a few times. The genes are TRBV28 and TRBJ2-1, with 7 bases that match TRBD2. V trimming: 4 bases; J trimming: 10 bases; junction bases outside the gene matches: 7. The CDR3 is 13 amino acids. CDR1 MDHEN and CDR2 SYDVKM come from the germline V gene. The CDR3 DNA sequence: TGTGCCAGCAGTTGGATAAGGGGAGGGGAGCAGTTCTTC. Translating gives CASSWIRGGEQFF. The variable domain in full, with the rest retrieved from reference TRBV28 and TRBJ2-1, is DVKVTQSSRYLVKRTGEKVFLECVQDMDHENMFWYRQDPGLGLRLIYFSYDVKMKEKGDIPEGYSVSREKKERFSLILESASTNQTSMYLCASSWIRGGEQFFGPGTRLTVL.

The gene calls are TRBV7-9 and TRBJ2-1, with TRBD1 identical over 7 bases. The length of the CDR3 is 14 residues. Germline CDR1 SEHNR, CDR2 FQNEAQ (reference sequence). Trimming took 5 bases from V and 12 from J; bases not matched to a gene: 13. In DNA form, the CDR3 reads TGTGCCAGCAGCCCACTAACAGGGGCCCCCTCGCAGTTCTTC. This translates into CASSPLTGAPSQFF.

The chain employs TRBV6-4 and TRBJ2-1; TRBD2 agrees at 10 bases. The junction had 1 base not matched to a gene; V was cut back by 2 bases and J by 3 bases. The CDR3 is 15 amino acids. Per the germline V gene, CDR1 is MRHNA and CDR2 is SNTAGT. In DNA, the CDR3 is TGTGCCAGCAGTGACCGGACTAGCGGCTACAATGAGCAGTTCTTC. It codes for CASSDRTSGYNEQFF.

The chain has TRBV29-1 and TRBJ1-1, with a tentative D call TRBD1 (5 bases). The ends were cut back, 5 bases at V and 1 base at J, with 14 bases in the middle. This CDR3 is 14 amino acids long. CDR1 is SQVTM and CDR2 is ANQGSEA in the germline V gene. DNA for the CDR3: TGCAGCGTTCCTTTCTGGGGGGAGAACACTGAAGCTTTCTTT. Translating it yields CSVPFWGENTEAFF.

Remarks on this clonotype: Being one base from a much bigger clone, this may be a read error. The chain is built from TRBV7-9 and TRBJ2-3; 15 bases map to TRBD2. This CDR3 is built from 15 residues. Trimming cost V 4 bases and J 5 bases; bases outside gene matches: 1. Per germline, CDR1 SEHNR and CDR2 FQNEAQ (reference sequence). CDR3 nucleotides: TGTGCCAGCAGCTGGACTAGCGGGGGGGAAGATACGCAGTATTTT. Amino acid sequence: CASSWTSGGEDTQYF.

This clonotype was observed a few times. The V call is TRBV28, the J call TRBJ2-1, with D unresolved. The V gene's germline CDR1 is MDHEN and CDR2 SYDVKM. The V and J ends lost 2 bases and 7 bases respectively, with 12 bases between them. There are 14 residues in the CDR3. Here the CDR3 reads CASSLTKGLNEQFF. The CDR3 DNA sequence: TGTGCCAGCAGTTTAACTAAGGGTTTAAATGAGCAGTTCTTC.

This clonotype has just a few counts. The V call is TRBV27, the J call TRBJ1-1; D is unresolved. Germline-derived CDR1 and CDR2 are MNHEY and SMNVEV (reference sequence). CDR3 length equals 15 residues. The V end lost 0 bases, the J end lost 7 bases, and 15 bases lay between the germline ends. In DNA form, the CDR3 reads TGTGCCAGCAGTTTATCGGGCAGGCCCCAAGATGAAGCTTTCTTT. It specifies CASSLSGRPQDEAFF.

This clonotype was observed once. V and J are TRBV2 and TRBJ2-1; maybe TRBD2 (7 bases). V was cut by 6 bases and J by 6 bases, with 12 bases left in between. From germline, CDR1 is SNHLY and CDR2 FYNNEI. The CDR3 spans 13 residues. This chain's CDR3 is CASRGGGPNEQFF. DNA of the CDR3: TGTGCCAGCAGGGGGGGGGGCCCCAATGAGCAGTTCTTC. Combining the CDR3 with reference TRBV2 and TRBJ2-1 gives the whole variable domain EPEVTQTPSHQVTQMGQEVILRCVPISNHLYFYWYRQILGQKVEFLVSFYNNEISEKSEIFDDQFSVERPDGSNFTLKIRSTKLEDSAMYFCASRGGGPNEQFFGPGTRLTVL.

V and J are TRBV7-9 and TRBJ2-7; TRBD1 aligns across 8 bases. The CDR3 is 13 amino acids. The germline V gene has CDR1 SEHNR and CDR2 FQNEAQ (reference sequence). The ends lost 2 bases at V and 5 bases at J; junction bases unmatched: 2. This CDR3 reads CASSLQTGDEQYF. The CDR3 nucleotides are TGTGCCAGCAGCTTACAGACAGGGGACGAGCAGTACTTC.

This clonotype was detected ten times or more. V is TRBV11-1 and J is TRBJ1-1, with D unresolved. The CDR3 totals 13 residues. Germline V lookup: CDR1 SGHAT, CDR2 FQDESV (reference sequence). Trimming took off 6 bases at V and 4 bases at J, with 12 bases between the two ends. The CDR3 bases are TGTGCCAGCAGGTTCAGAGCGCCCACTGAAGCTTTCTTT. Amino acids: CASRFRAPTEAFF.

The gene calls are TRBV29-1 and TRBJ2-1; a possible D gene is TRBD1 (5 bases). The germline V gene encodes CDR1 SQVTM and CDR2 ANQGSEA. V was pared by 1 base and J by 4 bases, with 20 bases between. The CDR3 sequence is 17 residues long. This CDR3 is CSVEGRQGRAIYNEQFF. As DNA, the CDR3 is TGCAGCGTTGAAGGGCGGCAGGGCAGGGCTATATACAATGAGCAGTTCTTC.